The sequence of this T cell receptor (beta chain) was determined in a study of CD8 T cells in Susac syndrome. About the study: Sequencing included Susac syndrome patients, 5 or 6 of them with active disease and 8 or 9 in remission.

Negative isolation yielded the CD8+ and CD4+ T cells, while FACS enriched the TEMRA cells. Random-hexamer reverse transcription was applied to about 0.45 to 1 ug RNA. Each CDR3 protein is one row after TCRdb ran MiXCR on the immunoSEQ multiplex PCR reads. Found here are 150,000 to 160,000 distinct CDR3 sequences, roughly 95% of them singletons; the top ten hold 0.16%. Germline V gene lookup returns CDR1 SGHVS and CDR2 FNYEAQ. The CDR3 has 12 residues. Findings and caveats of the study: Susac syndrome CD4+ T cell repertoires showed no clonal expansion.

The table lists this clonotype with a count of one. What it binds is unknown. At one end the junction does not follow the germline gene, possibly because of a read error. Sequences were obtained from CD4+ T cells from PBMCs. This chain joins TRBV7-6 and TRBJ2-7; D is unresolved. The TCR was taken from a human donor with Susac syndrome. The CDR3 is CASSLRSAVMLF. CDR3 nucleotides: TGTGCCAGCAGCTTAAGGTCGGCAGTCATGCTCTTC. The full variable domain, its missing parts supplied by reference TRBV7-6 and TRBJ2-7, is GAGVSQSPRYKVTKRGQDVALRCDPISGHVSLYWYRQALGQGPEFLTYFNYEAQQDKSGLPNDRFSAERPEGSISTLTIQRTEQRDSAMYRCASSLRSAVMLFGPGTRLTVT.